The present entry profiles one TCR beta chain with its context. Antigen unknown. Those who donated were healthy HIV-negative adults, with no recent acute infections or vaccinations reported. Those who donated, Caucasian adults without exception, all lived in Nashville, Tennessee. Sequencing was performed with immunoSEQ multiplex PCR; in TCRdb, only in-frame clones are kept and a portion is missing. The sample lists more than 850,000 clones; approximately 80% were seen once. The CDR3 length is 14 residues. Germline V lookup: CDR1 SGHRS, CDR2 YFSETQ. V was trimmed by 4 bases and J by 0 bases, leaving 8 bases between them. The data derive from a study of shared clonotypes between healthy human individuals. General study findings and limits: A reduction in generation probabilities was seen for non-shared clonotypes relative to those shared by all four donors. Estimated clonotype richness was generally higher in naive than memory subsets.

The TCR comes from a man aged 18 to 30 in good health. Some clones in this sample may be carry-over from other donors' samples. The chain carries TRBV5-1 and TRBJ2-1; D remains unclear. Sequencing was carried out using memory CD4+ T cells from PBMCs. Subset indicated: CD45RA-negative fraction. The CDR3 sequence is CASSPESSYNEQFF. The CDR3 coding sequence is TGCGCCAGCAGCCCGGAGAGCTCCTACAATGAGCAGTTCTTC.